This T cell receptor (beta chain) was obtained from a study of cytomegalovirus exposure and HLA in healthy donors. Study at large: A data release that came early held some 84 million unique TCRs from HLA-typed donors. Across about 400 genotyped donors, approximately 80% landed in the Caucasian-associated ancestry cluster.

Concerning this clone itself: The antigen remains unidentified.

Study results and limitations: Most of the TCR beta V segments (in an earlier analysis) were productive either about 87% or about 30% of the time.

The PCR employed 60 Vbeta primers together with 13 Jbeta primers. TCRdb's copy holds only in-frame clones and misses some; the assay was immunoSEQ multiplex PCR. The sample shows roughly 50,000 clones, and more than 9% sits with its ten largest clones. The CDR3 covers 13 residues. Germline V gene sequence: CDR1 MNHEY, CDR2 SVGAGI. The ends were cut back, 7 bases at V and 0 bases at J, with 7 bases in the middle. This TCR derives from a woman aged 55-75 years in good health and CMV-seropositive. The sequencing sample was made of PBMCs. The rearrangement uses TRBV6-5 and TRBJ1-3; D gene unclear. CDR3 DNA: TGTGCCAGCACCAGATTCTCTGGAAACACCATATATTTT. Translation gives CASTRFSGNTIYF.